Detailed here is one T cell receptor beta chain. Its cognate antigen is unknown. Generated by immunoSEQ multiplex PCR, the TCRdb table keeps only in-frame clones and is missing some. The profile shows about 1.5 million clones, about 96% of them singletons. The length of the CDR3 is 12 residues. Germline loops: CDR1 SNHLY, CDR2 FYNNEI. V lost 5 bases, J lost 8 bases, and 13 bases lay in between. These data are taken from a study of shared clonotypes between healthy human individuals. Findings and limits, study-wide: A generally larger estimated richness was seen in naive subsets than in memory subsets.

The V call is TRBV2, the J call TRBJ2-7; D call uncertain. The material sequenced was naive CD4+ T cells sorted from blood. Subset of the sample: CD45RA+ positively selected. The TCR sequence derives from a man aged 30-40 years in good health. The CDR3 sequence: CASSYEAYQQYF. For the CDR3, the DNA is TGTGCCAGCAGTTACGAGGCTTATCAGCAGTACTTC.